The T cell receptor beta chain under discussion was sequenced for a study of metastatic and nonmetastatic thyroid tumors. Whole-study context: Across blood and tumor or nodule tissue, repertoires from malignant and benign thyroid patients were compared with one another.

This clone was counted at least ten times. What it binds is unknown. Germline V gene sequence: CDR1 MRHNA, CDR2 SNTAGT. The CDR3 covers 18 residues. Between the trimmed V and J ends, which lost 6 bases and 0 bases, there was a span of 24 bases. Findings of the study overall: According to reports, the diversity of TCR beta was significantly higher in malignant thyroid tumors than in benign nodules, and this held in both blood and tumor samples.

No treatment had been given to any patient before thyroid surgery. Authors' processing steps: Clinicopathological groups differed in CDR3, with these differences serving to build a distant-metastasis classifier for papillary thyroid cancer. TCRdb re-called the PCR reads via MiXCR. The V and J calls, along with clone size, are taken from TCRdb and not from the paper's own processing. The table lists about 48,000 clones, roughly a fifth of them singletons. This receptor was taken from a male donor with papillary thyroid cancer or a benign thyroid nodule (not recorded which). Some clones in this sample may be carry-over from other donors' samples. Material for sequencing was blood. V is TRBV6-4 and J is TRBJ2-7, with D unclear. The CDR3 bases are TGTGCCAGCAGCCAGCTGTCTGGCTGCCCATGCGTCTCCTACGAGCAGTACTTC. Encoded protein: CASSQLSGCPCVSYEQYF.